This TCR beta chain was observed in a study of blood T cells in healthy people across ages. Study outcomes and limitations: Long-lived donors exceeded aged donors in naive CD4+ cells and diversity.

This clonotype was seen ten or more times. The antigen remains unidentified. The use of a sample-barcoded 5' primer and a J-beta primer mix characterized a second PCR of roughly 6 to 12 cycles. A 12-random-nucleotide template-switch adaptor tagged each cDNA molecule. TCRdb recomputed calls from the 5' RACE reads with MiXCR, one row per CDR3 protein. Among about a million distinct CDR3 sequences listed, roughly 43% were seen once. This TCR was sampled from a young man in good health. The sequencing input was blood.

As DNA, the CDR3 is TGTGCCAGCAGCTTAATCGTCACAACGAACACTGAAGCTTTCTTT. Translation gives CASSLIVTTNTEAFF. The V and J genes are TRBV7-8 and TRBJ1-1; D gene uncertain. Trimming pared 2 bases from V and 1 base from J, leaving 11 bases between. The CDR3 has 15 amino acids. Germline CDR1 and CDR2: SGHVS and FQNEAQ.